Presented here are 18 T cell receptor beta chains from one specimen sequenced in a study of cytomegalovirus exposure and HLA in healthy donors. The PCR used 60 Vbeta and 13 Jbeta primers. Libraries were prepared by immunoSEQ multiplex PCR; TCRdb keeps only in-frame clonotypes and omits some of them. The sample consists of roughly 150,000 clones, 80% to 85% of them appearing once. The sequenced material came from PBMCs. These receptors originate from a male donor in good health and CMV-seronegative.

Only a few counts were recorded for this clone. The CDR3 sequence is CASGPGTAIQETQYF. The CDR3 DNA is TGTGCTAGTGGTCCTGGGACAGCGATACAAGAGACCCAGTACTTC. This chain connects TRBV12-5 to TRBJ2-5, with 7 bases matching TRBD1. The CDR3 consists of 15 residues. CDR1 and CDR2 (germline): LGHNT, FRNRAP. J was trimmed by 2 bases and V by 5 bases; bases with no gene match: 8.

The V gene is TRBV11-3, the J gene TRBJ1-1, with D unresolved. The CDR3 contains 13 residues. Trimming removed 2 bases from V and 1 base from J, with 5 bases in between. The germline CDR1 and CDR2 sequences are SGHNT and YENEEA. The CDR3 sequence: CASSLQENTEAFF. For the CDR3, the DNA is TGTGCCAGCAGCTTACAGGAGAACACTGAAGCTTTCTTT.

The sample holds a few counts of this clone. V is TRBV4-1 and J is TRBJ2-1; TRBD1 agrees at 8 bases. Trimming removed 1 base from V and 8 bases from J; junction bases left unmatched: 4. This CDR3 spans 14 amino acids. Germline CDR1 reads MGHRA; CDR2 reads YSYEKL. CDR3 protein: CASSQVQGAHEQFF. Here the CDR3 DNA reads TGCGCCAGCAGCCAAGTGCAGGGGGCCCATGAGCAGTTCTTC.

The rearrangement links TRBV6-5 to TRBJ2-3; D is ambiguous. The germline gives CDR1 MNHEY, CDR2 SVGAGI. The CDR3 spans 13 residues. V was clipped by 6 bases and J by 1 base, with 8 bases between them. The DNA for the CDR3 is TGTGCCAGCAGGCCTACCGGCACAGATACGCAGTATTTT. Amino acid sequence: CASRPTGTDTQYF.

This clone came up once. The chain is built from TRBV10-2 and TRBJ2-2, with a tentative D call TRBD1 (6 bases). Trimming pared 5 bases from V and 0 bases from J, leaving 10 bases between. The CDR3 loop spans 15 amino acids. Germline V lookup: CDR1 WSHSY, CDR2 SAAADI. The CDR3 here is CASSPGHANTGELFF. The CDR3 coding sequence is TGCGCCAGCAGTCCGGGACACGCGAACACCGGGGAGCTGTTTTTT.

This clone was seen a single time. The chain uses TRBV6-6 and TRBJ1-1; no reliable D call. Per the germline V gene, CDR1 is MNHNY and CDR2 is SVGAGI (reference sequence). The CDR3 consists of 15 residues. V dropped 5 bases and J dropped 1 base, with 14 bases sitting between them. This chain's CDR3 is CASSPSGLKNTEAFF. CDR3 in DNA: TGTGCCAGCAGTCCCTCAGGACTGAAGAACACTGAAGCTTTCTTT.

V and J are TRBV7-2 and TRBJ2-7; TRBD1 might be the D (5 bases). CDR3 size: 14 residues. Trimming left V 6 bases short and J 0 bases short, with 12 bases between. Germline V gene lookup returns CDR1 SGHTA and CDR2 FQGNSA. CDR3 region: CASRVQANSYEQYF. The CDR3 coding sequence is TGTGCCAGCAGGGTACAGGCGAACTCCTACGAGCAGTACTTC.

V gene TRBV19 combines with J gene TRBJ2-5; TRBD1 matches 10 bases. Germline lookup yields CDR1 LNHDA and CDR2 SQIVND (reference sequence). The CDR3 runs 13 residues. J gave up 11 bases and V 8 bases, and 11 bases lay outside the gene matches. The CDR3 region is CASSGTGDVEQYF. The DNA of the CDR3 is TGTGCCAGTTCGGGGACAGGGGATGTTGAGCAGTACTTC.

This clone showed up just once. The chain couples TRBV25-1 to TRBJ2-7; 8 bases map to TRBD1. Losses at the gene ends were 4 bases for V and 6 bases for J; bases not matched to a gene: 5. The CDR3 runs to 13 residues. CDR1 MGHDK and CDR2 SYGVNS come from the germline V gene. The CDR3 coding sequence is TGTGCCAGCAGTGGACAGGGGTCTCGCGAGCAGTACTTC. This sequence encodes CASSGQGSREQYF.

This clone occurred once. V gene TRBV7-2 combines with J gene TRBJ1-3; no clear D gene. Germline V gives CDR1 SGHTA, CDR2 FQGNSA. Trimming cost V 5 bases and J 0 bases, with 8 bases left between them. The CDR3 sequence is 14 residues long. The CDR3 is CASSVRGSGNTIYF. In DNA form, the CDR3 reads TGTGCCAGCAGCGTCCGGGGCTCTGGAAACACCATATATTTT.

The chain combines TRBV11-2 with TRBJ1-1; D might be TRBD1 (5 bases). Deletions cut 3 bases from V and 5 bases from J, with 10 bases between. The CDR3 is made up of 13 amino acids. Germline V lookup: CDR1 SGHAT, CDR2 FQNNGV. The CDR3 sequence is CASSFWGGTEAFF. CDR3 sequence (DNA): TGTGCCAGCAGCTTCTGGGGGGGGACTGAAGCTTTCTTT.

There are a few counts of this clone. The rearrangement links TRBV7-9 to TRBJ1-2, with a tentative D call TRBD1 (6 bases). The CDR3 extends over 13 amino acids. V was pared by 8 bases and J by 4 bases, with 14 bases between. The germline CDR1 and CDR2 sequences are SEHNR and FQNEAQ (reference sequence). DNA of the CDR3: TGTGCCAGCTCGTCAGGGGAGATCTATGGCTACACCTTC. This codes for CASSSGEIYGYTF.

The chain uses TRBV6-4 and TRBJ1-6; 7 bases are shared with TRBD1. This CDR3 spans 15 amino acids. The V gene's germline CDR1 is MRHNA and CDR2 SNTAGT. V shed 5 bases, J shed 10 bases, and the junction held 11 bases outside the gene matches. CDR3 in DNA: TGTGCCAGCAGTTTAACAGGGGTAGGGGACTCACCCCTCCACTTT. Encoded protein: CASSLTGVGDSPLHF.

V and J are TRBV7-2 and TRBJ2-3, with TRBD2 identical over 8 bases. Germline-derived CDR1 and CDR2 are SGHTA and FQGNSA. The CDR3 is 14 amino acids. After removal of 4 bases from V and 4 bases from J, the junction contained 4 bases not matched to a gene. DNA for the CDR3: TGTGCCAGCAGCTCCACGGGAGGGGCAGATACGCAGTATTTT. Translating it yields CASSSTGGADTQYF.

V is TRBV29-1 and J is TRBJ2-1, with D perhaps matching TRBD1 (5 bases). The CDR3 spans 12 residues. Germline CDR1 is SQVTM and CDR2 is ANQGSEA. V was clipped by 3 bases and J by 9 bases, with 12 bases between them. The CDR3 DNA reads as TGCAGCGTTGACAGGGATTTCAGTGAGCAGTTCTTC. Translating it yields CSVDRDFSEQFF.

This sequence joins TRBV5-1 and TRBJ2-1; D remains unclear. The CDR3 runs to 13 residues. V gave up 1 base and J gave up 5 bases, with 7 bases separating them. Germline V gene sequence: CDR1 SGHRS, CDR2 YFSETQ. As DNA, the CDR3 is TGCGCCAGCAGCTTGCTTCAGAACAATGAGCAGTTCTTC. Its translation: CASSLLQNNEQFF. The whole variable domain, remainder taken from reference TRBV5-1 and TRBJ2-1, is KAGVTQTPRYLIKTRGQQVTLSCSPISGHRSVSWYQQTPGQGLQFLFEYFSETQRNKGNFPGRFSGRQFSNSRSEMNVSTLELGDSALYLCASSLLQNNEQFFGPGTRLTVL.

The CDR3 DNA sequence: TGTGCCAGCAGACAGGGAACCTACGAGCAGTACTTC. Translating gives CASRQGTYEQYF. This chain links TRBV6-6 with TRBJ2-7; D perhaps matches TRBD1 (6 bases). V gave up 6 bases and J gave up 2 bases, with 8 bases separating them. Germline CDR1 and CDR2: MNHNY and SVGAGI (reference sequence). CDR3 length equals 12 residues.

This clone has only one observation. The chain uses TRBV4-3 and TRBJ1-5; 8 bases map to TRBD1. The V gene end was trimmed by 0 bases and the J gene end by 11 bases; junction bases not matched to a gene: 12. CDR3 length equals 16 residues. CDR1 and CDR2 (germline): LGHNA, YSLEER. The CDR3, as DNA: TGCGCCAGCAGCCAAGATTGGCAGGGGGCCCGGAGAGCCCAGCATTTT. This gives the protein CASSQDWQGARRAQHF.